The sequence of this T cell receptor beta chain was determined in a study of identical twins. Study-wide results and limits: The authors drew conclusions from cross-sectional statistical analysis rather than following the same donors. Modelling approaches yielded underestimates of out-of-frame TCR alpha sharing between monozygotic twins.

Trimming took 5 bases from V and 5 from J, leaving 22 bases between them. The CDR3 length is 17 residues. Germline V lookup: CDR1 SEHNR, CDR2 FQNEAQ (reference sequence). Unique molecular identifiers were present on the cDNA, and a universal primer site came from template switching. TCRdb passed the 5' RACE reads through MiXCR, listing each CDR3 protein once. The table records approximately 280,000 distinct CDR3 sequences, 6.5% to 9.5% of them present only once. This clonotype was seen repeatedly, ten times or more. Its antigen is unidentified. These data were also filed under a second study, of yellow fever vaccine responses in identical twins. That report notes: On the reported evidence, twins' vaccine T cell responses seemed partly convergent and partly personalized.

Sequenced sample: memory (CD45RO+) T cells sorted from blood. This TCR came from a woman aged 18-29 years in good health. V gene TRBV7-9 combines with J gene TRBJ2-1; D could derive from TRBD1 or TRBD2 (6 bases each). The CDR3 region is CASSRTRRGTFNNEQFF. DNA for the CDR3: TGTGCCAGCAGCCGAACCCGTCGGGGGACATTCAACAATGAGCAGTTCTTC.